Following are 8 T cell receptor beta chains from one sample sequenced in a study of molecular identifiers for immune sequencing clone quantification (dated by TCRdb to 2016 to 2019). Receptor libraries were prepared by PCR. Reads for this sample came from an Illumina HiSeq 4000. The public reads were quality trimmed at Q25 with fastp and then assembled into clones with MiXCR by TCRdb, keeping productive beta chains. All rows with the same CDR3 protein become a single entry with the most common DNA and genes. The sample table contains around 470,000 distinct CDR3 sequences; only one count was recorded for about a fifth of them. Of the sample, more than 0.8% is held by the ten largest clones. The sequenced sample was naive CD8+ T cells from blood, with Jurkat cell RNA spiked in. Per the publication, the cell subset or site label means: FACS-sorted CD8+CD4-CCR7+CD45RA+ naive T cells. The origin of the receptors is a human donor in good health. Some libraries in this study had Jurkat cell RNA spiked in.

The sample holds one count of this clonotype. Mismatch with germline at one junction end may stem from a read error. V is TRBV20-1 and J is TRBJ2-1, with 9 bases lining up with TRBD1. Germline V gene sequence: CDR1 DFQATT, CDR2 SNEGSKA (reference sequence). The CDR3 has 14 amino acids. CDR3 sequence (DNA): TGCAGTGCGTACGGACAGGGGATGTTCAATGAGCTGTTCTTC. Amino acid sequence: CSAYGQGMFNELFF.

The table lists this clonotype with many counts. The rearrangement uses TRBV2 and TRBJ1-4, with 7 positions matching TRBD1. CDR1 is SNHLY, CDR2 FYNNEI, per germline. The ends lost 2 bases at V and 1 base at J; junction bases unmatched: 4. The CDR3 has 16 residues. CDR3 sequence reads: CASSETGDRTNEKLFF. CDR3 DNA: TGTGCCAGCAGTGAAACAGGGGATAGAACTAATGAAAAACTGTTTTTT.

This chain connects TRBV3-1 to TRBJ2-5; D is possibly TRBD2 (5 bases). Germline CDR1 reads LGHDT; CDR2 reads YNNKEL (reference sequence). The CDR3 spans 16 residues. Trimming left V 0 bases short and J 7 bases short, with 18 bases between. The CDR3 region is CASSQDLYRETGTQYF. In DNA, the CDR3 is TGTGCCAGCAGCCAAGATTTGTATCGGGAAACGGGGACCCAGTACTTC.

This clonotype was counted ten times or more. The chain uses TRBV6-2 or TRBV6-3 and TRBJ1-1; D remains ambiguous. This CDR3 is 12 amino acids long. Trimming took off 2 bases at V and 11 bases at J, with 12 bases between the two ends. In germline, CDR1 is MNHEY, CDR2 SVGEGT. CDR3 sequence: CASSYPDPYAFF. The CDR3, as DNA: TGTGCCAGCAGTTACCCCGATCCGTATGCTTTCTTT.

The rearrangement uses TRBV7-3 and TRBJ2-2; D possibly uses TRBD1 or TRBD2 (6 bases each). V lost 1 base and J lost 2, with 20 bases in between. Germline V lookup: CDR1 SGHTA, CDR2 FQGTGA. The CDR3 contains 19 residues. The CDR3 is CASSLRAGHLSKNTGELFF. The CDR3 region has the DNA TGTGCCAGCAGCTTAAGGGCGGGACATTTGTCGAAAAACACCGGGGAGCTGTTTTTT.

A word on this clonotype: This CDR3 fails to terminate in the conserved phenylalanine or tryptophan, so it likely reflects a read error. The rearrangement joins TRBV12-3 or TRBV12-4 to TRBJ2-2, with TRBD1 matching over 7 bases. This CDR3 spans 15 amino acids. J lost 5 bases, V lost 1 base, and 4 bases had no gene match. The CDR3: CASSLEGARTGELFL. The CDR3 nucleotides are TGTGCCAGCAGTTTAGAGGGGGCGAGGACCGGGGAGCTGTTTCTT.

This clonotype appeared a few times. Germline and junction disagree at one end, which may indicate a read error. The rearrangement joins TRBV4-3 to TRBJ2-1; 10 positions match TRBD1. Germline CDR1 is LGHNA and CDR2 is YSLEER. The CDR3 sequence is 15 residues long. CDR3 in DNA: TGCGCCAGCAGCGCGGGACAGGGGTCCTCCAATGAGCAGTTCTTC. Translation gives CASSAGQGSSNEQFF.

This clonotype was seen a handful of times. This chain joins TRBV20-1 and TRBJ1-3; D is uncertain. V lost 4 bases to trimming and J lost 4 bases, with 8 bases between them. Germline loops: CDR1 DFQATT, CDR2 SNEGSKA (reference sequence). This CDR3 spans 12 amino acids. Here the CDR3 reads CSAKLPGNTIYF. CDR3 coding DNA: TGCAGTGCTAAGTTGCCCGGAAACACCATATATTTT.